What follows is one T cell receptor (beta chain) and its context. The V gene end was trimmed by 4 bases and the J gene end by 2 bases; junction bases not matched to a gene: 6. CDR1 and CDR2 (germline): SGHDT, YYEEEE. This CDR3 spans 14 amino acids. This sample stems from a study of shared T cell receptors in the human thymus. The repertoire was sequenced with immunoSEQ multiplex PCR; TCRdb's copy has only in-frame clones and lacks some. The repertoire holds 600,000 to 900,000 clones, with 70% to 90% as singletons. A further study also used this sample, focusing on human thymus T cells. That report notes: Thymus was obtained from resections taken during corrective heart surgery. Blood and thymic repertoires both appeared biased in V and J gene usage. The related literature has documented a marked overlap of thymic repertoires among unrelated individuals.

V usage is TRBV5-6 and J usage is TRBJ2-7, with 7 bases lining up with TRBD1. Material: thymocytes. The sequence was obtained from a girl in the first two years of life with a congenital heart defect. The CDR3 reads CASSPGGSPYEQYF. The CDR3 DNA follows: TGTGCCAGCAGCCCAGGGGGTAGCCCCTACGAGCAGTACTTC.